Below are 2 T cell receptor beta chains sequenced from a single sample in a study of OX40 agonist ivuxolimab in advanced cancers. This table comes from immunoSEQ multiplex PCR, and its TCRdb copy is limited to in-frame clones, with some not included. Of about 130,000 clones listed, 92% are singletons. The sample here was CD4+ or CD8+ T cells sorted from blood, taken in a trial of the OX40 agonist ivuxolimab. The source is an adult with an advanced solid tumor such as melanoma, head and neck, liver or kidney cancer.

The rearrangement joins TRBV7-6 to TRBJ1-4; D unclear. The V end was cut by 1 base, the J end by 4 bases, with 7 bases between. The CDR3 contains 14 residues. Looked up from germline, CDR1 is SGHVS and CDR2 is FNYEAQ. The CDR3 DNA reads as TGTGCCAGCAGCTTAGGCATTTATAATGAAAAACTGTTTTTT. This sequence encodes CASSLGIYNEKLFF.

The rearrangement uses TRBV19 and TRBJ2-1; 11 nucleotides align to TRBD2. Germline V CDR1 and CDR2: LNHDA, SQIVND (reference sequence). The CDR3 covers 14 residues. V shed 6 bases, J shed 5 bases, and the junction held 3 bases outside the gene matches. CDR3 DNA sequence: TGTGCCAGTAGGGGACTAGCGGAGGACAATGAGCAGTTCTTC. Translation gives CASRGLAEDNEQFF.